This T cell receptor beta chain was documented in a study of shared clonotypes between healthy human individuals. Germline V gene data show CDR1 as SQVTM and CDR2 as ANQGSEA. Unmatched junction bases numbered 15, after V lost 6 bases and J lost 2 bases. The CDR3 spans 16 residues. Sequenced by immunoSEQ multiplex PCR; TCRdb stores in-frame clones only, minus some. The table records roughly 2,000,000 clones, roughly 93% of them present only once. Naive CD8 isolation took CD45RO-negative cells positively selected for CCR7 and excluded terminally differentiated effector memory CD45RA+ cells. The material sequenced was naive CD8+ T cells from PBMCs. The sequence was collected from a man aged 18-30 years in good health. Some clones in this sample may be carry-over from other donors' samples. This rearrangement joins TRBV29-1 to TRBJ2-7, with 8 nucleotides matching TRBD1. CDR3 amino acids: CSVFSSGGLNPYEQYF. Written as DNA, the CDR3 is TGCAGCGTCTTTTCGTCAGGGGGCCTCAATCCCTACGAGCAGTACTTC.